The subject of this entry is one T cell receptor beta chain. Its antigen is still unknown. This entry comes from a study of T-cell memory formation after mild COVID-19. Study in general: For the most part, TCR clusters were specific to one donor.

General observations from the study: There were some responding clones in pre-infection memory, which suggested that cross-reactive memory had joined. Day 15 to 85 contracting clones showed balanced CD4/CD8; day 15 to 37 expanders favored CD4+.

Researchers used 5'RACE with constant-segment primers to make TCR alpha and TCR beta cDNA libraries that carry sample barcodes and UMIs. Via MiXCR, TCRdb re-called the 5' RACE reads, giving one row per CDR3 protein. Of approximately 410,000 distinct CDR3 sequences listed, roughly a quarter are singletons. The CDR3 runs to 16 residues. The germline V gene encodes CDR1 MNHEY and CDR2 SMNVEV (reference sequence). V lost 0 bases, J lost 1 base, and 13 bases lay in between. This TCR derives from an adult woman who had mild COVID-19 (a few samples of this study predate the infection). Cell type and time point are not known. The rearrangement uses TRBV27 and TRBJ2-7; D perhaps matches TRBD2 (6 bases). Material for sequencing was PBMCs or a T cell subset sorted from them (not recorded which). CDR3 nucleotides: TGTGCCAGCAGTTTATCGTCCAGCGGGTTGTCCTACGAGCAGTACTTC. It specifies CASSLSSSGLSYEQYF.